The rows below give T cell receptor beta chains drawn from one sample of a study of OX40 agonist ivuxolimab in advanced cancers. TCRdb keeps only in-frame clones here, not all; method: immunoSEQ multiplex PCR. The data show fewer than 20,000 clones, over 90% seen once. The starting material was CD4+ or CD8+ T cells sorted from blood, obtained in a trial of the OX40 agonist ivuxolimab. These receptors originate from an adult with an advanced solid tumor such as melanoma, head and neck, liver or kidney cancer. Both conserved end residues are part of each CDR3. The D gene is left open where the match is weak. Not every row has a clone size; where given, it reads once, few, many or a size class.

CDR3 DNA | CDR3 protein | clone size | J gene | D gene | V gene
TGTGCCAGCAGTCTGGACCCTTTATCCGAAGCTTTCTTT | CASSLDPLSEAFF | NA | TRBJ1-1 | NA | TRBV28
TGTGCCAGCAGCTTACCCATAGGTGGAGATACGCAGTATTTT | CASSLPIGGDTQYF | NA | TRBJ2-3 | NA | TRBV7-9
TGTGCCAGCAGCTTAGACACGAGGGCTGTGCAGTACTTC | CASSLDTRAVQYF | NA | TRBJ2-7 | NA | TRBV7-7
TGTGCCAGCGGACCGACAGGGCACTATGGCTACACCTTC | CASGPTGHYGYTF | once | TRBJ1-2 | TRBD1 | TRBV19
TGTGCCAGCAGTTTAGTTGAGGGGTTGAACACTGAAGCTTTCTTT | CASSLVEGLNTEAFF | once | TRBJ1-1 | NA | TRBV27
TGTGCCAGCAGTTACTCGAACAGCTACGAGCAGTACTTC | CASSYSNSYEQYF | NA | TRBJ2-7 | NA | TRBV6-5
TGTGCCAGCAGCTTGGAAAGCGGAGAGACCCAGTACTTC | CASSLESGETQYF | NA | TRBJ2-5 | NA | TRBV5-4
TGTGCTAGCAGCCCAGCCGTTTCTGGGGCCAACGTCCTGACTTTC | CASSPAVSGANVLTF | once | TRBJ2-6 | NA | TRBV7-7
TGTGCCACCAGGGGGGGTAATCAGCCCCAGCATTTT | CATRGGNQPQHF | few | TRBJ1-5 | TRBD1 | TRBV28
TGTGCCAGCTCGGTTGGGGTGAACACTGAAGCTTTCTTT | CASSVGVNTEAFF | NA | TRBJ1-1 | NA | TRBV6-5
TGTGCCAGTAGTCCGTCCCAGGGGATATTCACCTACGAGCAGTACTTC | CASSPSQGIFTYEQYF | few | TRBJ2-7 | NA | TRBV19
TGTGCCAGCAGCCAAGATCTCTTCCGGACAGGGAAAGAGACCCAGTACTTC | CASSQDLFRTGKETQYF | NA | TRBJ2-5 | TRBD1 | TRBV14
TGTGCCAGCAGGGGCGGGGAGCTGTTTTTT | CASRGGELFF | once | TRBJ2-2 | NA | TRBV28
TGTGCCAGCGTTCCGGACAGTTATAGCAATCAGCCCCAGCATTTT | CASVPDSYSNQPQHF | NA | TRBJ1-5 | NA | TRBV2
TGTGCCAGCAGTTCGGGACTAGCGTACAATGAGCAGTTCTTC | CASSSGLAYNEQFF | once | TRBJ2-1 | TRBD2 | TRBV28
TGTGCCAGCAGCTTTCCGGACACTGAAGCTTTCTTT | CASSFPDTEAFF | once | TRBJ1-1 | NA | TRBV7-9
TGTGCCAGCAGCCTCCAGACCTACGAGCAGTACTTC | CASSLQTYEQYF | NA | TRBJ2-7 | NA | TRBV7-6
TGTGCCAGCAGCCAAGTCGGGTCTTATGGCTACACCTTC | CASSQVGSYGYTF | NA | TRBJ1-2 | NA | TRBV14
TGTGCCAGCAGCCAATCCTTAAAAGATGAGCAGTTCTTC | CASSQSLKDEQFF | NA | TRBJ2-1 | NA | TRBV9
TGTGCCAGCAGGCCACCTGGCCCGGGGGCTTTCTTT | CASRPPGPGAFF | NA | TRBJ1-1 | NA | TRBV2
TGTGCCAGCAGTTCCTTCCGACAGGGGGCACCGCCCGAGCAGTACTTC | CASSSFRQGAPPEQYF | few | TRBJ2-7 | TRBD1 | TRBV28
TGTGCCAGCAGACCTCCTGACAACTACGAGCAGTACTTC | CASRPPDNYEQYF | NA | TRBJ2-7 | NA | TRBV28
TGTGCCAGCAGCTCCCTCAGTTCGGGCGATACGCAGTATTTT | CASSSLSSGDTQYF | NA | TRBJ2-3 | NA | TRBV13
TGTGCCAGCAGCGGACAGGGCGCCACCCCCGCAACTAATGAAAAACTGTTTTTT | CASSGQGATPATNEKLFF | once | TRBJ1-4 | TRBD1 | TRBV28
TGTGCCAGCAGCTTGGGTGGGGGTGTTTACGAGCAGTACTTC | CASSLGGGVYEQYF | once | TRBJ2-7 | NA | TRBV5-6
TGTGCCAGCAGATGGGGACAGGGCAACACTGAAGCTTTCTTT | CASRWGQGNTEAFF | NA | TRBJ1-1 | TRBD1 | TRBV27
TGTGCCAGCAGTTTTGGGGTAGGGAAAAAACTGTTTTTT | CASSFGVGKKLFF | NA | TRBJ1-4 | NA | TRBV28
TGCGCCAGCAGCCAACTGAGGGCCGGGGAGCTGTTTTTT | CASSQLRAGELFF | NA | TRBJ2-2 | NA | TRBV4-3
TGTGCCAGCAGTTTATTAGGGGACAGGGAGTACTTC | CASSLLGDREYF | NA | TRBJ2-7 | TRBD1 | TRBV27
TGTGCCACCACTCGGGGACTGAGGAATGAAAAACTGTTTTTT | CATTRGLRNEKLFF | NA | TRBJ1-4 | NA | TRBV10-3
TGCGCCAGCAGCCCGACGGGGGTGAACACTGAAGCTTTCTTT | CASSPTGVNTEAFF | NA | TRBJ1-1 | NA | TRBV5-1
TGTGCCAGTAAGGAGGCAGCGGTGGAGACCCAGTACTTC | CASKEAAVETQYF | NA | TRBJ2-5 | NA | TRBV2
TGCGCCAGCAGCTTGGATGGGGGCCACCCCGGGTTGAACACTGAAGCTTTCTTT | CASSLDGGHPGLNTEAFF | few | TRBJ1-1 | NA | TRBV5-1
TGTGCCAGCAGCCCAGGGACATATTCTAACACTGAAGCTTTCTTT | CASSPGTYSNTEAFF | NA | TRBJ1-1 | NA | TRBV27
TGTGCCAGCAGCTACAGTGGGGGGGACAGCTATTCACCCCTCCACTTT | CASSYSGGDSYSPLHF | NA | TRBJ1-6 | TRBD1 | TRBV7-6
TGTGCCAGTAGTATTAACCCGGGGAGGAACGAGCAGTACTTC | CASSINPGRNEQYF | NA | TRBJ2-7 | NA | TRBV19
TGTGCCAGCAGCTTATGGCCCGTGGAGAGCTTTTACGAGCAGTACTTC | CASSLWPVESFYEQYF | NA | TRBJ2-7 | NA | TRBV7-9
TGTGCCAGCATCAGACTAGCGAACTACAATGAGCAGTTCTTC | CASIRLANYNEQFF | NA | TRBJ2-1 | TRBD2 | TRBV2
TGTGCCAGCAGCTCGTGGACAGGGCCGAATGAGCAGTTCTTC | CASSSWTGPNEQFF | NA | TRBJ2-1 | TRBD1 | TRBV7-6
TGTGCCACCAGCAGAGCGACGACAGGGAGCCACGAGCAGTACTTC | CATSRATTGSHEQYF | NA | TRBJ2-7 | TRBD1 | TRBV15
TGTGCCAGCAGCTTAGGCTATAGTTTCGCTGAAGCTTTCTTT | CASSLGYSFAEAFF | once | TRBJ1-1 | NA | TRBV13
TGTGCCAGCAGCAAAACCCTGAAGAAGTATTTT | CASSKTLKKYF | NA | TRBJ2-3 | NA | TRBV21-1
TGCGCCAGCAGCCAACATTCAGGCTTGAACACTGAAGCTTTCTTT | CASSQHSGLNTEAFF | NA | TRBJ1-1 | NA | TRBV4-1
TGTGCCAGCAGCTTGGGTGGGACAGGGGGGAATAATTCACCCCTCCACTTT | CASSLGGTGGNNSPLHF | NA | TRBJ1-6 | TRBD1 | TRBV5-4
TGTGCCTGGAGTGTACAAGGGGGGGAGTTGAACACCGGGGAGCTGTTTTTT | CAWSVQGGELNTGELFF | NA | TRBJ2-2 | NA | TRBV30
TGTGCCAGTATGGGTACCTACGAGCAGTACTTC | CASMGTYEQYF | NA | TRBJ2-7 | NA | TRBV19
TGTGCCAGCAGCTGGGGCGTGGGTCCAGATACGCAGTATTTT | CASSWGVGPDTQYF | NA | TRBJ2-3 | NA | TRBV11-2
TGTGCCAGCAGCCAGGGTCGGACGGGGTATACCTTC | CASSQGRTGYTF | few | TRBJ1-2 | NA | TRBV16
TGTGCCAGTAGTATGGGCCCTGAGAAGGGAGGGTACCCTGAAGCTTTCTTT | CASSMGPEKGGYPEAFF | NA | TRBJ1-1 | NA | TRBV19
TGTGCCAGCAGTTACTCAGGGGGGGGGTCAGATACGCAGTATTTT | CASSYSGGGSDTQYF | NA | TRBJ2-3 | NA | TRBV6-5
TGTGCCAGCAGCTTGGTGGGACAAGAGACCCAGTACTTC | CASSLVGQETQYF | NA | TRBJ2-5 | NA | TRBV5-6